Shown below are 9 T cell receptor beta chains from a single sample sequenced in a study of CD8 T cells in Susac syndrome. It was with random hexamers that about 0.45 to 1 ug RNA was reverse transcribed. MiXCR was run by TCRdb on the immunoSEQ multiplex PCR reads, yielding one entry per CDR3 protein. The sample shows about 130,000 distinct CDR3 sequences, around 95% of them seen only once. The sequenced sample consisted of CD8+ T cells from PBMCs. The origin of the receptors is a human donor with Susac syndrome.

The gene calls are TRBV4-2 and TRBJ2-1; tentatively, D is TRBD2 (7 bases). The V end lost 4 bases, the J end lost 4 bases, and 20 bases lay between the germline ends. Per the germline V gene, CDR1 is LGHNA and CDR2 is YNFKEQ. The CDR3 is 17 residues long. CDR3 DNA sequence: TGTGCCAGCAGCCCTGGGGGGGCTGGCGGGGATTACAATGAGCAGTTCTTC. It yields the protein CASSPGGAGGDYNEQFF.

This clonotype was detected once. The chain is built from TRBV3-1 and TRBJ2-1; TRBD2 agrees at 9 bases. The CDR3 contains 16 residues. CDR1 is LGHDT and CDR2 is YNNKEL in the germline V gene (reference sequence). V trimming: 1 base; J trimming: 6 bases; junction bases outside the gene matches: 7. CDR3 protein: CASSQALAGTGNEQFF. Written as DNA, the CDR3 is TGTGCCAGCAGCCAAGCCCTAGCGGGGACGGGCAATGAGCAGTTCTTC.

The chain joins TRBV3-1 to TRBJ2-1; 15 nucleotides agree with TRBD2. The CDR3 contains 18 residues. J lost 6 bases, V lost 1 base, and 7 bases had no gene match. Germline CDR1 is LGHDT and CDR2 is YNNKEL (reference sequence). The CDR3 region has the DNA TGTGCCAGCAGCCAAGGGACTAGCGGGAGGGCCATGGTCAATGAGCAGTTCTTC. It is translated as CASSQGTSGRAMVNEQFF.

The rearrangement uses TRBV30 and TRBJ2-7, with 9 nucleotides matching TRBD1. Trimming took 5 bases from V and 4 from J; bases not matched to a gene: 9. The germline gives CDR1 GTSNPN, CDR2 SVGIG (reference sequence). This CDR3 is built from 14 residues. CDR3: CAWGAGTGFYEQYF. The CDR3 bases are TGTGCCTGGGGCGCCGGGACAGGGTTTTACGAGCAGTACTTC. The entire variable domain, with the rest obtained from reference TRBV30 and TRBJ2-7, is as follows: SQTIHQWPATLVQPVGSPLSLECTVEGTSNPNLYWYRQAAGRGLQLLFYSVGIGQISSEVPQNLSASRPQDRQFILSSKKLLLSDSGFYLCAWGAGTGFYEQYFGPGTRLTVT.

This clonotype was picked up one time. This chain connects TRBV4-1 to TRBJ2-7, with TRBD2 identical over 14 bases. The CDR3 loop spans 15 amino acids. V lost 3 bases to trimming and J lost 6 bases; unmatched junction nucleotides: 4. CDR1 and CDR2 (germline): MGHRA, YSYEKL. CDR3 sequence (DNA): TGCGCCAGCAGCCAGGTGACTAGCGGGAGGGCCGAGCAGTACTTC. Amino acid sequence: CASSQVTSGRAEQYF.

The chain combines TRBV13 with TRBJ1-1; D is undetermined. CDR1 PRHDT and CDR2 FYEKMQ come from the germline V gene (reference sequence). Trimming left V 5 bases short and J 0 bases short, with 16 bases between. This CDR3 region has 16 residues. The CDR3 coding sequence is TGTGCCAGCAGCAGGTCAAAGACCCGATTGAACACTGAAGCTTTCTTT. Translated: CASSRSKTRLNTEAFF. Complete variable domain (other parts from reference TRBV13 and TRBJ1-1): AAGVIQSPRHLIKEKRETATLKCYPIPRHDTVYWYQQGPGQDPQFLISFYEKMQSDKGSIPDRFSAQQFSDYHSELNMSSLELGDSALYFCASSRSKTRLNTEAFFGQGTRLTVV.

The V call is TRBV19, the J call TRBJ1-2, with D possibly TRBD1 on 5 matching bases. The V gene lost 3 bases and the J gene lost 4 bases, with 15 bases spanning the gap. Germline CDR1 LNHDA, CDR2 SQIVND (reference sequence). The CDR3 totals 15 residues. CDR3 nucleotides: TGTGCCAGTAGTATTTGGGGCGCCGGGATCTATGGCTACACCTTC. The encoded protein is CASSIWGAGIYGYTF.

The CDR3, as DNA: TGTGCCAGCAGTTACGGGTCTCTCACTCATCACGAGCAGTACTTC. It encodes CASSYGSLTHHEQYF. The rearrangement links TRBV6-6 to TRBJ2-7; no clear D. Trimming removed 2 bases at V and 5 bases at J, with 16 bases between. Germline V gene sequence: CDR1 MNHNY, CDR2 SVGAGI (reference sequence). This CDR3 comprises 15 residues.

The count of this clonotype is one. This sequence joins TRBV30 and TRBJ2-7; no reliable D call. V was shortened by 0 bases and J by 6 bases, with 12 bases between the two germline ends. CDR1 and CDR2 (germline): GTSNPN, SVGIG (reference sequence). The CDR3 extends over 13 amino acids. The CDR3 here is CAWSVRSGSEQYF. CDR3 DNA: TGTGCCTGGAGTGTACGGTCGGGTAGCGAGCAGTACTTC.